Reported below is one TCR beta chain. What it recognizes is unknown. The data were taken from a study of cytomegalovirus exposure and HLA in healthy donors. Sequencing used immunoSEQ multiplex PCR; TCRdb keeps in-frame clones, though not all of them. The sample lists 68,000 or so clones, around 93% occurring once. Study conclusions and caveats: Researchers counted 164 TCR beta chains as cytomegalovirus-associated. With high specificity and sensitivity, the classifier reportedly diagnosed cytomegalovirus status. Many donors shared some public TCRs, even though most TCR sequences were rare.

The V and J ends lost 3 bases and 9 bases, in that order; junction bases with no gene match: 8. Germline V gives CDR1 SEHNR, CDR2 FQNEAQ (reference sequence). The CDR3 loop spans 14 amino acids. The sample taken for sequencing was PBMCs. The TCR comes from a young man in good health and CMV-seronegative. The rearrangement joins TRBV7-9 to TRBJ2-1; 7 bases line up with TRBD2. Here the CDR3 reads CASSLRKREIEQFF. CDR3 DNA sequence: TGTGCCAGCAGCTTGCGAAAGCGGGAAATTGAGCAGTTCTTC.